A single sample is the source of the 20 T cell receptor beta chains below, sequenced in a study of shared clonotypes between healthy human individuals. Positive CCR7 selection of CD45RO-negative cells yielded the naive CD8 cells, and terminally differentiated effector memory CD45RA+ cells were excluded. Generated by immunoSEQ multiplex PCR, the TCRdb table keeps only in-frame clones and is missing some. The sample shows about 2 million clones, less than 95% of them seen only once. The sequenced sample was naive CD8+ T cells sorted from blood. The receptors originated from a man between 18 and 35 years old in good health.

This clone was recorded only once. The chain has TRBV10-1 and TRBJ2-5; D might be TRBD2 (5 bases). The ends were cut back, 7 bases at V and 8 bases at J, with 11 bases in the middle. Germline loops: CDR1 WNHNN, CDR2 SYGVQD (reference sequence). This CDR3 has 11 amino acids. The CDR3 DNA reads TGCGCCAGCACCCGGACTGCCACCCAGTACTTC. It yields the protein CASTRTATQYF.

Turning to this clone: This sample also contains other DNA sequences that code for the same CDR3. The CDR3 DNA follows: TGTGCCAGCAGCGTAGGGAGGCGGGATACGCAGTATTTT. Its translation is CASSVGRRDTQYF. The chain links TRBV9 to TRBJ2-3, with D possibly TRBD2 on 5 matching bases. Germline-derived CDR1 and CDR2 are SGDLS and YYNGEE. V was cut by 0 bases and J by 6 bases, with 8 bases left in between. There are 13 residues in the CDR3.

This clone was seen a handful of times. This sequence joins TRBV9 and TRBJ1-2; D uncertain. Trimming pared 4 bases from V and 1 base from J, leaving 20 bases between. The germline V gene has CDR1 SGDLS and CDR2 YYNGEE. The CDR3 runs 17 residues. CDR3 region: CASSPDTHSFLNYGYTF. The CDR3 region has the DNA TGTGCCAGCAGCCCAGACACCCACTCCTTCCTTAACTATGGCTACACCTTC.

V and J are TRBV2 and TRBJ2-1; 10 bases line up with TRBD1. CDR1 SNHLY and CDR2 FYNNEI come from the germline V gene. The CDR3 totals 14 residues. V was clipped by 8 bases and J by 8 bases; unmatched bases: 9. This CDR3 reads CASEGQGSFDEQFF. Written as DNA, the CDR3 is TGTGCCAGCGAGGGACAGGGGAGTTTTGATGAGCAGTTCTTC. Variable domain in full (rest from reference TRBV2 and TRBJ2-1): EPEVTQTPSHQVTQMGQEVILRCVPISNHLYFYWYRQILGQKVEFLVSFYNNEISEKSEIFDDQFSVERPDGSNFTLKIRSTKLEDSAMYFCASEGQGSFDEQFFGPGTRLTVL.

This clone has just one count. The rearrangement uses TRBV25-1 and TRBJ1-2; D is unresolved. CDR3 length: 13 amino acids. With 5 bases removed from V and 5 bases from J, the gap between germline ends came to 12 bases. From germline, CDR1 is MGHDK and CDR2 SYGVNS. The CDR3: CASSPGMGYGYTF. In DNA form, the CDR3 reads TGTGCCAGCAGTCCGGGTATGGGATATGGCTACACCTTC.

The DNA for the CDR3 is TGTGCCAGCAGTGATAAGCTCGCTGGAAACACCATATATTTT. It encodes CASSDKLAGNTIYF. V is TRBV6-1 and J is TRBJ1-3; D gene uncertain. In germline, CDR1 is MNHNS, CDR2 SASEGT. V dropped 3 bases and J dropped 2 bases, with 8 bases sitting between them. The CDR3 spans 14 residues.

Note on this clone: Other DNA sequences in this sample translate to the same CDR3. The chain couples TRBV27 to TRBJ1-1; possibly TRBD1 for D (5 bases). The germline V gene has CDR1 MNHEY and CDR2 SMNVEV (reference sequence). CDR3 length equals 14 residues. Trimming removed 3 bases from V and 4 bases from J, with 12 bases in between. Here the CDR3 reads CASSFVGGGTEAFF. The CDR3 nucleotides read TGTGCCAGCAGTTTCGTCGGGGGTGGCACTGAAGCTTTCTTT.

The chain uses TRBV4-1 and TRBJ2-7, with 13 nucleotides matching TRBD2. The germline gives CDR1 MGHRA, CDR2 YSYEKL. The V gene end was trimmed by 1 base and the J gene end by 3 bases; junction bases not matched to a gene: 9. The CDR3 contains 18 residues. CDR3 bases: TGCGCCAGCAGCCAAGGCCCCCCTACTAGCGGGGGGGTCTACGAGCAGTACTTC. As protein: CASSQGPPTSGGVYEQYF.

The V call is TRBV5-4, the J call TRBJ2-2; D not certain. Germline CDR1 reads SGHNT; CDR2 reads YYREEE (reference sequence). The CDR3 is 11 residues long. Deletions cut 6 bases from V and 3 bases from J, with 3 bases between. This CDR3 is CASTHTGELFF. DNA for the CDR3: TGTGCCAGCACCCACACCGGGGAGCTGTTTTTT.

The chain is built from TRBV7-9 and TRBJ1-3, with D uncertain. Trimming left V 3 bases short and J 8 bases short, with 14 bases between. The CDR3 spans 14 residues. The germline gives CDR1 SEHNR, CDR2 FQNEAQ (reference sequence). The CDR3 DNA follows: TGTGCCAGCAGCTTGGGCCAGCATACCGACACCATATATTTT. Amino acids: CASSLGQHTDTIYF.

The rearrangement joins TRBV5-6 to TRBJ1-2; D not resolved. In germline, CDR1 is SGHDT, CDR2 YYEEEE. V lost 1 base, J lost 8 bases, and 21 bases lay in between. CDR3 length: 16 amino acids. The CDR3 DNA sequence: TGTGCCAGCAGCTTGATGGTTAGAGGGCCCCCTTTGGGCTACACCTTC. Encoded protein: CASSLMVRGPPLGYTF.

This clone appeared a single time. The chain joins TRBV6-5 to TRBJ1-2, with D maybe TRBD1 (5 bases). This CDR3 contains 13 residues. V lost 5 bases and J lost 8, with 15 bases in between. Looked up from germline, CDR1 is MNHEY and CDR2 is SVGAGI. CDR3 coding DNA: TGTGCCAGCAGTGAAAACCCAGGGACGGGCTACACCTTC. Translated, it gives CASSENPGTGYTF.

The chain employs TRBV27 and TRBJ2-7; D gene unclear. CDR3 size: 15 residues. Germline CDR1 is MNHEY and CDR2 is SMNVEV (reference sequence). V was pared by 2 bases and J by 7 bases, with 18 bases between. In nucleotides, the CDR3 is TGTGCCAGCAGTTTAAACCCATTCCCACCTGGGGAGCAGTACTTC. Translating it yields CASSLNPFPPGEQYF.

Details on this clone: Other DNA variants within this sample encode the same CDR3. The chain couples TRBV5-6 to TRBJ1-5, with D unclear. CDR3 length: 13 amino acids. CDR1 is SGHDT, CDR2 YYEEEE, per germline. Trimming removed 0 bases at V and 9 bases at J, with 10 bases between. The CDR3 loop reads CASSLGGVGPQHF. Here the CDR3 DNA reads TGTGCCAGCAGCTTGGGTGGGGTAGGGCCCCAGCATTTT.

J is TRBJ1-4 and V is TRBV27; a possible D gene is TRBD1 (5 bases). V dropped 5 bases and J dropped 0 bases, with 10 bases sitting between them. The CDR3 is made up of 15 amino acids. Germline CDR1 MNHEY, CDR2 SMNVEV (reference sequence). Here the CDR3 reads CASSPRQPTNEKLFF. CDR3 coding DNA: TGTGCCAGCAGTCCCCGACAGCCAACTAATGAAAAACTGTTTTTT.

This clone has a single count. The rearrangement uses TRBV7-9 and TRBJ2-1; the match to TRBD1 covers 9 bases. V shed 5 bases, J shed 8 bases, and the junction held 10 bases outside the gene matches. The CDR3 is 15 residues long. Germline CDR1 is SEHNR and CDR2 is FQNEAQ (reference sequence). DNA for the CDR3: TGTGCCAGCAGCCTCCAGGGAGGGGACAGGGATGAGCAGTTCTTC. Residues: CASSLQGGDRDEQFF.

The chain links TRBV7-9 to TRBJ2-2; D not resolved. V lost 1 base and J lost 4, with 10 bases in between. The CDR3 is 15 amino acids. Germline loops: CDR1 SEHNR, CDR2 FQNEAQ (reference sequence). CDR3 residues: CASSLVGELTGELFF. The CDR3 coding sequence is TGTGCCAGCAGCTTAGTAGGAGAGCTCACCGGGGAGCTGTTTTTT.

The chain has TRBV6-1 and TRBJ2-5; D unresolved. This CDR3 is 12 amino acids long. Per the germline V gene, CDR1 is MNHNS and CDR2 is SASEGT. Deletions cut 8 bases from V and 4 bases from J, with 11 bases between. The CDR3 region is CASERWGETQYF. The CDR3 DNA is TGTGCCAGCGAAAGGTGGGGAGAGACCCAGTACTTC.

A word on this clone: At one end, the junction sequence differs from germline, possibly due to a read error. This rearrangement joins TRBV9 to TRBJ1-1; D remains unclear. The CDR3 spans 13 residues. Germline loops: CDR1 SGDLS, CDR2 YYNGEE. CDR3 loop: CASSVGSLSETFF. DNA of the CDR3: TGTGCCAGCAGCGTAGGATCGTTGAGTGAAACTTTCTTT.

The V and J genes are TRBV7-9 and TRBJ1-1; D call uncertain. V gave up 2 bases and J gave up 10 bases, with 23 bases separating them. The CDR3 has 16 residues. Germline CDR1 reads SEHNR; CDR2 reads FQNEAQ (reference sequence). CDR3 loop: CASSLMVNKQTSGAFF. The CDR3 region has the DNA TGTGCCAGCAGCTTAATGGTTAACAAACAGACGTCCGGAGCTTTCTTT.